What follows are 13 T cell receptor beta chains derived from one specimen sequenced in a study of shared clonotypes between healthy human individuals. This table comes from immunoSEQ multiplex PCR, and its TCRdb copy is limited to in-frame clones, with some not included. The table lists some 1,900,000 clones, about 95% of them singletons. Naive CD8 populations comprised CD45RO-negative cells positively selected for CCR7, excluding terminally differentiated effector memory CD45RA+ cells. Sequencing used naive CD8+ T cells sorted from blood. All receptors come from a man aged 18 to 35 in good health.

The CDR3 protein is CASSKPGHQWETQYF. CDR3 in DNA: TGTGCCAGCAGTAAACCGGGACACCAATGGGAGACCCAGTACTTC. The V gene is TRBV27, the J gene TRBJ2-5; D might be TRBD1 (6 bases). The CDR3 is 15 residues long. Germline V gene lookup returns CDR1 MNHEY and CDR2 SMNVEV (reference sequence). The V end was cut by 5 bases, the J end by 5 bases, with 18 bases between.

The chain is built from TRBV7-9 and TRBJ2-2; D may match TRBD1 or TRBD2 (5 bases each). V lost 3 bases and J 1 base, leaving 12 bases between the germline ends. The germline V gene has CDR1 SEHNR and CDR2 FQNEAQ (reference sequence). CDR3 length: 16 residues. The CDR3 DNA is TGTGCCAGCAGCTTCGTCCGGGACGAGAACACCGGGGAGCTGTTTTTT. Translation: CASSFVRDENTGELFF.

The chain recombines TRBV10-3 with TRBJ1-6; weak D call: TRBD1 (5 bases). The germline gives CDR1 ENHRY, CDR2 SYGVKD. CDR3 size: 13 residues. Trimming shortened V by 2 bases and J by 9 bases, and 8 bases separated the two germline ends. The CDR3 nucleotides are TGTGCCATCAGTGAGGTTCAGGGTTCACCCCTCCACTTT. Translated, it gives CAISEVQGSPLHF.

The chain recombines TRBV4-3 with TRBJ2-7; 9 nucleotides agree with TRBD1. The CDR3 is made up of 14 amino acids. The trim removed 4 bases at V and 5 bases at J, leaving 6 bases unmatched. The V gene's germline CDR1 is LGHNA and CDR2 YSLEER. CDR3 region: CASSLGQGGHEQYF. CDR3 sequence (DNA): TGCGCCAGCAGCCTGGGACAGGGCGGACACGAGCAGTACTTC.

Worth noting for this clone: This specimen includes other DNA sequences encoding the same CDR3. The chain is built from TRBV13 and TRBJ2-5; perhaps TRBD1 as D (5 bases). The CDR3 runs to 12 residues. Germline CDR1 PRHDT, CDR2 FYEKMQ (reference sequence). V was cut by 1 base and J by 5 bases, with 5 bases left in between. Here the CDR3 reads CASSLEGETQYF. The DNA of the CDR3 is TGTGCCAGCAGCTTAGAGGGGGAGACCCAGTACTTC. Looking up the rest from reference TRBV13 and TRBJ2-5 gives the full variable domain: AAGVIQSPRHLIKEKRETATLKCYPIPRHDTVYWYQQGPGQDPQFLISFYEKMQSDKGSIPDRFSAQQFSDYHSELNMSSLELGDSALYFCASSLEGETQYFGPGTRLLVL.

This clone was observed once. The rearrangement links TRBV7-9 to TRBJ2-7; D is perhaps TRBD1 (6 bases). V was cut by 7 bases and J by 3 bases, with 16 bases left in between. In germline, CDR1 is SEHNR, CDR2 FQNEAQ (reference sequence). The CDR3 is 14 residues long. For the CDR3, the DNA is TGTGCCAGCAACCCGTTAGGGGGATTCTACGAGCAGTACTTC. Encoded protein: CASNPLGGFYEQYF. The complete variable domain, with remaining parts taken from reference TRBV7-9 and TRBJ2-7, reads DTGVSQNPRHKITKRGQNVTFRCDPISEHNRLYWYRQTLGQGPEFLTYFQNEAQLEKSRLLSDRFSAERPKGSFSTLEIQRTEQGDSAMYLCASNPLGGFYEQYFGPGTRLTVT.

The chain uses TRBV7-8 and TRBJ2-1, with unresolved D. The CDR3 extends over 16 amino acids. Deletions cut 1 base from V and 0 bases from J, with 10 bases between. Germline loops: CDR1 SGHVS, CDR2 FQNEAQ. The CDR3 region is CASSLDFGSSYNEQFF. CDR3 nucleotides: TGTGCCAGCAGCTTAGATTTCGGAAGCTCCTACAATGAGCAGTTCTTC.

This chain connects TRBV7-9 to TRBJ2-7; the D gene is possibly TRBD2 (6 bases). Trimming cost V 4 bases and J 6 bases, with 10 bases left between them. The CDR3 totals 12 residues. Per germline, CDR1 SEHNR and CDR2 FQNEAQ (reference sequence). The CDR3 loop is CASSWDSFEQYF. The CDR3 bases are TGTGCCAGCAGCTGGGACTCTTTCGAGCAGTACTTC. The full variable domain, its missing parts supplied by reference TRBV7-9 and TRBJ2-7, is DTGVSQNPRHKITKRGQNVTFRCDPISEHNRLYWYRQTLGQGPEFLTYFQNEAQLEKSRLLSDRFSAERPKGSFSTLEIQRTEQGDSAMYLCASSWDSFEQYFGPGTRLTVT.

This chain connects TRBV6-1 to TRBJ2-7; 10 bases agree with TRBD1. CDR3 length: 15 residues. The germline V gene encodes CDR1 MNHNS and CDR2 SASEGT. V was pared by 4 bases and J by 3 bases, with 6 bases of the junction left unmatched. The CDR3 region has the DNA TGTGCCAGCAGTGGGCGGACAGGGGGGTTCTACGAGCAGTACTTC. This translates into CASSGRTGGFYEQYF.

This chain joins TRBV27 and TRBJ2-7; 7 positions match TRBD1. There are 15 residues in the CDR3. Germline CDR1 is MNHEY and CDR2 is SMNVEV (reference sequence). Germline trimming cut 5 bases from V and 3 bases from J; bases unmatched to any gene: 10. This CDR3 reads CASSPLRQGVYEQYF. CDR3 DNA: TGTGCCAGCAGTCCCCTTCGACAGGGTGTCTACGAGCAGTACTTC.

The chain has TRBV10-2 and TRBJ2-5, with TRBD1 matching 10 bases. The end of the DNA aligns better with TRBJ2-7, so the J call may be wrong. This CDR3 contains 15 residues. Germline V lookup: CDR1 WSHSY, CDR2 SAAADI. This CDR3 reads CASSEWGTGVYEQYF. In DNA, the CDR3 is TGCGCCAGCAGTGAGTGGGGGACAGGGGTTTACGAGCAGTACTTC.

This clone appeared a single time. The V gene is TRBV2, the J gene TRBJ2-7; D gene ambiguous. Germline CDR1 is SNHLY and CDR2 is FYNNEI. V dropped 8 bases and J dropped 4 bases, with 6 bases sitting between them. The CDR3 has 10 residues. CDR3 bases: TGTGCCAGCCGAGCTTACGAGCAGTACTTC. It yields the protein CASRAYEQYF.

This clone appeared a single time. The CDR3 nucleotides are TGTGCCAGCACCCCAGGGGGGAATGAGCAGTTCTTC. Its translation is CASTPGGNEQFF. The J gene is TRBJ2-1, the V gene TRBV25-1, with a possible D match to TRBD1 (7 bases). This CDR3 is 12 amino acids long. Germline V gene data show CDR1 as MGHDK and CDR2 as SYGVNS. Between the trimmed V and J ends, which lost 7 bases and 7 bases, there was a span of 11 bases.